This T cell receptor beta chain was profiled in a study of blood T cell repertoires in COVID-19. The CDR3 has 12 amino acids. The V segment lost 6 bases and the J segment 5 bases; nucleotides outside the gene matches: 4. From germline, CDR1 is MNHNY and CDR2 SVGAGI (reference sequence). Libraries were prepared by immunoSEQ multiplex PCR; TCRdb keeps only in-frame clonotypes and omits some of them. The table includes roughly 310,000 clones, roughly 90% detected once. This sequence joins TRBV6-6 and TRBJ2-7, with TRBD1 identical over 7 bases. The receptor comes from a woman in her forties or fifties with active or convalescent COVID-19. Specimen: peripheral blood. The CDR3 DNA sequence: TGTGCCAGCAGGCCTGACAGGGACGAGCAGTACTTC. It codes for CASRPDRDEQYF.